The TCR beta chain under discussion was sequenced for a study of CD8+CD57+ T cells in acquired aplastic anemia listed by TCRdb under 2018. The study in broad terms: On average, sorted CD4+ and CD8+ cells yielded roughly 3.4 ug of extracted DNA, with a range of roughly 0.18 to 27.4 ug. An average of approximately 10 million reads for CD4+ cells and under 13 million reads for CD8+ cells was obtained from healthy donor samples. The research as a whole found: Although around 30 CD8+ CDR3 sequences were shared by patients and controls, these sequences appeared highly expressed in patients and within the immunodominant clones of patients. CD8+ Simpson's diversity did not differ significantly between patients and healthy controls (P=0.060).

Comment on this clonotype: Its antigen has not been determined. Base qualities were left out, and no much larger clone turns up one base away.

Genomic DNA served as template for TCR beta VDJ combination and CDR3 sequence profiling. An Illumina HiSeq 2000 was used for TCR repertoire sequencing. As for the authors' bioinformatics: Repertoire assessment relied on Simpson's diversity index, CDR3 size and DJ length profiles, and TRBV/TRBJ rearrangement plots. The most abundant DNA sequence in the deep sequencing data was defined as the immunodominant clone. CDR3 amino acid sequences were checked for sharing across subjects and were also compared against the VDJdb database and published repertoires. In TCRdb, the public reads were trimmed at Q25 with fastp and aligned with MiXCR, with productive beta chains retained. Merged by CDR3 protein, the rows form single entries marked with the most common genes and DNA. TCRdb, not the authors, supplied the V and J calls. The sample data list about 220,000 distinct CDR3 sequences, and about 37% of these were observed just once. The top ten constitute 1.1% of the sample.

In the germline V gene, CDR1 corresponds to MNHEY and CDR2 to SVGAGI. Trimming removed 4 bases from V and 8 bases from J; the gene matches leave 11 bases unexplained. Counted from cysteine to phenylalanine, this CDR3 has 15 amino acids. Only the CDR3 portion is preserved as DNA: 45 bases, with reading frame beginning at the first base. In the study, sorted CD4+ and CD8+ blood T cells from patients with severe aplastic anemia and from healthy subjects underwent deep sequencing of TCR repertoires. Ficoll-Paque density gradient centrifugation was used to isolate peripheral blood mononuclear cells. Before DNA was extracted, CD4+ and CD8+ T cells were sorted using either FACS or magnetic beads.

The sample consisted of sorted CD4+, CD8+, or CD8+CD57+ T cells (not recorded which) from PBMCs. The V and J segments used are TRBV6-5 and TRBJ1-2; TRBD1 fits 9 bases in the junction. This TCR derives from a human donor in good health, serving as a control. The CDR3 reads CASSLPGQGFSGYTF. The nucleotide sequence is TGTGCCAGCAGTTTACCGGGACAGGGCTTTTCCGGCTACACCTTC.